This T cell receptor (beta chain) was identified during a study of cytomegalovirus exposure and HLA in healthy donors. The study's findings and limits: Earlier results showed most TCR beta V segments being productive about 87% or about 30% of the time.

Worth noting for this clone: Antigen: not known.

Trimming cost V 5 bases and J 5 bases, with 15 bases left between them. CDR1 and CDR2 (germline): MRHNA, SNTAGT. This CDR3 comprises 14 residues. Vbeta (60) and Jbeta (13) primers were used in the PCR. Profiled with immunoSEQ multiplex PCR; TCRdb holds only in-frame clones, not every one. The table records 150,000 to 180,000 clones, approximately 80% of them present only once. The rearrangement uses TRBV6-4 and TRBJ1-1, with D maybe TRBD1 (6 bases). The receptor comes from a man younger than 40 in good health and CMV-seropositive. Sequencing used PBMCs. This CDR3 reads CASSRTGSGTEAFF. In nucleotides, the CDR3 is TGTGCCAGCAGTCGCACAGGGTCAGGGACTGAAGCTTTCTTT.